These T cell receptor beta chains were read from a single sample in a study of long-term antiretroviral therapy in people with HIV. Method: immunoSEQ multiplex PCR; TCRdb's copy keeps in-frame clones and lacks some. The table includes approximately 12,000 clones, around nine tenths detected once. Source: unsorted PBMCs, taken 0.2 years before starting antiretroviral therapy. All receptors derive from a middle-aged woman with HIV. Each CDR3 is given with its conserved first and last residue. The D gene is left open where the match is weak. Clone size is shown for a subset of rows, as once, few, many or a class of expanded clone.

j_gene | d_gene | v_gene | abundance | CDR3aa | CDR3nt
TRBJ1-2 | TRBD1 | TRBV5-5 | . | CASSSRGQHYGYTF | TGTGCCAGCAGCTCTAGGGGACAGCACTATGGCTACACCTTC
TRBJ1-1 | TRBD1 | TRBV7-9 | . | CASKLDRGSEAFF | TGTGCCAGCAAATTAGACAGGGGGAGTGAAGCTTTCTTT
TRBJ1-5 | . | TRBV30 | . | CAWSHGLGQPQHF | TGTGCCTGGAGTCACGGCTTGGGTCAGCCCCAGCATTTT
TRBJ2-3 | . | TRBV27 | . | CASSLHRVTDTQYF | TGTGCCAGCAGTTTACACAGGGTCACAGATACGCAGTATTTT
TRBJ1-1 | . | TRBV14 | . | CASSRFGDLNTEAFF | TGTGCCAGCAGCCGCTTTGGGGACCTGAACACTGAAGCTTTCTTT
TRBJ2-6 | . | TRBV30 | . | CAWSDKGSAGANVLTF | TGTGCCTGGAGCGACAAGGGAAGCGCGGGGGCCAACGTCCTGACTTTC
TRBJ1-2 | TRBD1 | TRBV2 | few | CASSEGQGPNYGYTF | TGTGCCAGCAGTGAGGGACAGGGACCTAACTATGGCTACACCTTC
TRBJ1-1 | TRBD1 | TRBV7-2 | . | CATSLRGQNTEAFF | TGTGCCACGTCACTCAGGGGGCAGAACACTGAAGCTTTCTTT
TRBJ1-1 | . | TRBV19 | . | CASRTNTEAFF | TGTGCCAGCCGAACAAACACTGAAGCTTTCTTT
TRBJ2-2 | . | TRBV4-1 | . | CASSHLPGELFF | TGCGCCAGCAGCCATCTCCCCGGGGAGCTGTTTTTT
TRBJ2-5 | TRBD2 | TRBV29-1 | . | CSVEREAGGETQYF | TGCAGCGTTGAAAGAGAGGCGGGGGGTGAGACCCAGTACTTC
TRBJ1-1 | . | TRBV27 | . | CASSRTVSNSNTEAFF | TGTGCCAGCAGCCGGACAGTCTCTAACTCGAACACTGAAGCTTTCTTT
TRBJ2-7 | TRBD2 | TRBV7-3 | once | CASSLTGLATDEQYF | TGTGCCAGCAGCTTAACAGGACTAGCTACGGACGAGCAGTACTTC
TRBJ2-7 | . | TRBV27 | few | CASSLGSSAYEQYF | TGTGCCAGCAGTTTAGGTAGTAGCGCATACGAGCAGTACTTC
TRBJ1-4 | . | TRBV4-1 | . | CASSQDTQGRVGKLFF | TGCGCCAGCAGCCAAGATACCCAGGGGAGGGTTGGAAAACTGTTTTTT
TRBJ1-5 | . | TRBV10-3 | . | CAISERLSNQPQHF | TGTGCCATCAGTGAGCGACTTAGCAATCAGCCCCAGCATTTT
TRBJ1-2 | . | TRBV6-6 | . | CASSYWGGSVGYTF | TGTGCCAGCAGTTATTGGGGGGGGTCGGTCGGCTACACCTTC
TRBJ2-2 | . | TRBV5-1 | once | CASSSTADRGGGELFF | TGCGCCAGCAGCTCAACGGCCGACCGGGGCGGCGGGGAGCTGTTTTTT
TRBJ1-3 | . | TRBV6-1 | . | CAIQRIGGNTIYF | TGTGCCATACAGAGAATCGGAGGAAACACCATATATTTT
TRBJ2-1 | . | TRBV30 | . | CAWSERGSSYNEQFF | TGTGCCTGGAGTGAAAGGGGGTCCTCCTACAATGAGCAGTTCTTC
TRBJ2-6 | . | TRBV28 | . | CASSVDNLTQSRANVLTF | TGTGCCAGCAGTGTGGATAACTTGACACAAAGTCGGGCCAACGTCCTGACTTTC
TRBJ1-2 | . | TRBV30 | . | CAWSVWDIHYGYTF | TGTGCCTGGAGTGTATGGGACATACACTATGGCTACACCTTC
TRBJ2-1 | . | TRBV6-6 | . | CASSSPNEQFF | TGTGCCAGCAGTTCCCCCAATGAGCAGTTCTTC
TRBJ2-1 | . | TRBV7-7 | . | CASSRQGGEQFF | TGTGCCAGCAGCCGACAGGGAGGTGAGCAGTTCTTC
TRBJ2-5 | TRBD2 | TRBV7-8 | . | CASSLRAGDETQYF | TGTGCCAGCAGCTTACGAGCGGGGGATGAGACCCAGTACTTC
TRBJ1-3 | . | TRBV27 | . | CASSFRTGNTIYF | TGTGCCAGCAGTTTTCGGACTGGAAACACCATATATTTT
TRBJ1-3 | . | TRBV19 | . | CASSLDRNSGNTIYF | TGTGCCAGTAGTCTCGACAGGAACTCTGGAAACACCATATATTTT
TRBJ1-5 | TRBD1 | TRBV4-1 | . | CASSLAGGSNQPQHF | TGCGCCAGCAGCCTTGCAGGGGGCAGCAATCAGCCCCAGCATTTT
TRBJ1-2 | TRBD1 | TRBV5-4 | . | CASSLAGTANYGYTF | TGTGCCAGCAGCTTGGCCGGGACAGCTAACTATGGCTACACCTTC
TRBJ1-5 | . | TRBV19 | . | CASSYLGEGDNQPQHF | TGTGCCAGTAGCTATCTTGGCGAGGGGGACAATCAGCCCCAGCATTTT
TRBJ1-1 | . | TRBV19 | . | CASSMTGNTEAFF | TGTGCCAGTAGTATGACAGGAAACACTGAAGCTTTCTTT
TRBJ1-2 | . | TRBV9 | . | CASSVASNYGYTF | TGTGCCAGCAGCGTTGCCAGCAACTATGGCTACACCTTC
TRBJ1-1 | . | TRBV21-1 | . | CASSLTYGANTEAFF | TGTGCCAGCAGCCTCACATATGGGGCGAACACTGAAGCTTTCTTT
TRBJ1-1 | . | TRBV5-6 | . | CASSRGRAQGTEAFF | TGTGCCAGCAGCCGAGGCAGGGCTCAGGGGACTGAAGCTTTCTTT
TRBJ1-1 | . | TRBV7-8 | . | CASSLDLDTEAFF | TGTGCCAGCAGCTTAGATCTGGACACTGAAGCTTTCTTT
TRBJ1-5 | . | TRBV6-6 | . | CASSPPSSNQPQHF | TGTGCCAGCAGTCCCCCTTCCAGCAATCAGCCCCAGCATTTT
TRBJ1-4 | . | TRBV2 | once | CASSEVGLRKLFF | TGTGCCAGCAGTGAAGTAGGGTTGAGAAAACTGTTTTTT
TRBJ1-2 | . | TRBV25-1 | . | CASSPGHRSNYGYTF | TGTGCCAGCAGTCCGGGCCACAGGTCGAACTATGGCTACACCTTC